Shown below are 4 T cell receptor beta chains from a single sample sequenced in a study of T cell repertoires in ileal Crohn's disease. Data came from immunoSEQ multiplex PCR; TCRdb stores just in-frame clones and leaves some out. This sample has 5,000 or so clones, with about four fifths found just once. Sample: ileal tissue. These receptors were collected from an adult with Crohn's disease.

V is TRBV10-1 and J is TRBJ2-1; TRBD1 matches at 9 bases. The germline V gene encodes CDR1 WNHNN and CDR2 SYGVQD (reference sequence). The CDR3 sequence is 14 residues long. J lost 5 bases, V lost 6 bases, and 5 bases had no gene match. The CDR3 reads CASSAGQGNNEQFF. CDR3 nucleotide sequence: TGCGCCAGCAGCGCGGGACAGGGAAACAATGAGCAGTTCTTC.

The CDR3 reads CASRTVNPNTGELFF. CDR3 nucleotide sequence: TGTGCCAGCCGAACAGTAAATCCGAACACCGGGGAGCTGTTTTTT. The chain has TRBV28 and TRBJ2-2; D is uncertain. This CDR3 spans 15 amino acids. Germline loops: CDR1 MDHEN, CDR2 SYDVKM. Between the trimmed V and J ends, which lost 8 bases and 0 bases, there was a span of 13 bases.

The chain has TRBV4-1 and TRBJ2-5; TRBD2 matches at 7 bases. V trimming: 0 bases; J trimming: 1 base; junction bases outside the gene matches: 5. The CDR3 spans 16 residues. CDR1 and CDR2 (germline): MGHRA, YSYEKL. The CDR3 loop reads CASSQDGTGGQETQYF. DNA for the CDR3: TGCGCCAGCAGCCAAGACGGGACGGGGGGCCAAGAGACCCAGTACTTC.

This sequence joins TRBV27 and TRBJ2-2; no definite D call. Trimming shortened V by 5 bases and J by 3 bases, and 10 bases separated the two germline ends. CDR1 is MNHEY, CDR2 SMNVEV, per germline (reference sequence). The CDR3 spans 14 residues. CDR3 sequence reads: CASSPYTDTGELFF. CDR3 in DNA: TGTGCCAGCAGTCCTTATACGGACACCGGGGAGCTGTTTTTT.